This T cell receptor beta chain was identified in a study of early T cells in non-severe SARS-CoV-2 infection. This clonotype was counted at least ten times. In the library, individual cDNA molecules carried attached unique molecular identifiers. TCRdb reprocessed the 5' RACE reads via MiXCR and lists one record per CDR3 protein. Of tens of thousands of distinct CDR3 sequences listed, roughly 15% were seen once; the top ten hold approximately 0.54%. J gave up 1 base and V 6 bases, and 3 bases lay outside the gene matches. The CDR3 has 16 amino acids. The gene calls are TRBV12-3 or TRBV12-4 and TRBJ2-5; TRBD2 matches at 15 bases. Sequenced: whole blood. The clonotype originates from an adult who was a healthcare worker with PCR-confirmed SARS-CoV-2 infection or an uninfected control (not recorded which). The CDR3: CASSGTSGGSQETQYF. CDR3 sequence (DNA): TGTGCCAGCAGCGGGACTAGCGGGGGGAGCCAAGAGACCCAGTACTTC.